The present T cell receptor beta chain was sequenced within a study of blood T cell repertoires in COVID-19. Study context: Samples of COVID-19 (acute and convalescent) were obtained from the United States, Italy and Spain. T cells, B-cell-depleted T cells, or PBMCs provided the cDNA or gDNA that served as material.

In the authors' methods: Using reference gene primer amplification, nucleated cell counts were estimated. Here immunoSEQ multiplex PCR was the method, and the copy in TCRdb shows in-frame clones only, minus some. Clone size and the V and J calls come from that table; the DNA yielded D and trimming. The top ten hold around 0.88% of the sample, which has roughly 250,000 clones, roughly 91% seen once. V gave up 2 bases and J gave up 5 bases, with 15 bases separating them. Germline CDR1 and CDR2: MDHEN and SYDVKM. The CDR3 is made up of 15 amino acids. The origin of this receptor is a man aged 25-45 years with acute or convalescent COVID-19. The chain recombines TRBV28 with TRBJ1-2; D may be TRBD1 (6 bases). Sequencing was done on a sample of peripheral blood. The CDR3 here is CASSLTGPSQYGYTF. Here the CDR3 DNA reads TGTGCCAGCAGTTTAACAGGGCCCTCCCAATATGGCTACACCTTC.